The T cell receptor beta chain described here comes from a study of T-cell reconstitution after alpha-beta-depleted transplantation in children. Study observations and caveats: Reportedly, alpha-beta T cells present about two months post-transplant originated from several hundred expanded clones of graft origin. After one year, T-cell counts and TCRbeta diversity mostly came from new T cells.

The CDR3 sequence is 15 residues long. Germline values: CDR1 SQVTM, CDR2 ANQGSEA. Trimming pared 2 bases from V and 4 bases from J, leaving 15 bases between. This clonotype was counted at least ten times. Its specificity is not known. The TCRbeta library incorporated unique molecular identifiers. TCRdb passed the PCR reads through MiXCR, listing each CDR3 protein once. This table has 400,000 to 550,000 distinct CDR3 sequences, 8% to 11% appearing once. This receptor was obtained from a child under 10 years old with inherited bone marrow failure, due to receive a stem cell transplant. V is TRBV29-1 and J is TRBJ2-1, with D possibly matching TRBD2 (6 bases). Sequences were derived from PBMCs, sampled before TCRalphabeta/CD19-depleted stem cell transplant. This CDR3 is CSVESRDFLYNEQFF. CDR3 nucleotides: TGCAGCGTTGAATCTCGGGACTTCCTTTACAATGAGCAGTTCTTC.